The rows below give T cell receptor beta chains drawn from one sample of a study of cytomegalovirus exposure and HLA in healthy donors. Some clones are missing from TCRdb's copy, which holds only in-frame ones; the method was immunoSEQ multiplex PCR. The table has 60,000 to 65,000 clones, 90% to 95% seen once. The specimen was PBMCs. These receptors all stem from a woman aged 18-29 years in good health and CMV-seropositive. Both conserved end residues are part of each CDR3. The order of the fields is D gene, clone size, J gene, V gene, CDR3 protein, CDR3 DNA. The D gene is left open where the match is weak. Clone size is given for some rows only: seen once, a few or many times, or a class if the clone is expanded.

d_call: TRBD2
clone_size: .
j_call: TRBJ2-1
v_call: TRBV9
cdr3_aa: CASSVEAGAWNEQFF
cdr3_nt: TGTGCCAGCAGCGTAGAAGCGGGAGCATGGAATGAGCAGTTCTTC

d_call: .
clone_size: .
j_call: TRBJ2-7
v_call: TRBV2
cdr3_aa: CASSEGTRGGYEQYF
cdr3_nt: TGTGCCAGCAGTGAAGGAACAAGGGGTGGCTACGAGCAGTACTTC

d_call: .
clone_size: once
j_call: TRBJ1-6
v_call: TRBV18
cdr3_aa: CASSPGTGIAYNSPLHF
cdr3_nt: TGTGCCAGCTCACCGGGAACAGGGATCGCCTATAATTCACCCCTCCACTTT

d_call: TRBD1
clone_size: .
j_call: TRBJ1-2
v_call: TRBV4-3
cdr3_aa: CASSRSGTASGYTF
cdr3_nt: TGCGCCAGCAGCCGGTCCGGGACAGCTAGTGGCTACACCTTC

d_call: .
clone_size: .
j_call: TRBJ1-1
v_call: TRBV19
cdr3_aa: CASSSMNTEAFF
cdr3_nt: TGTGCCAGTAGTTCCATGAACACTGAAGCTTTCTTT

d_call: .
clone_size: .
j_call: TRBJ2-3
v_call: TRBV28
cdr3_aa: CASQGLLTDTQYF
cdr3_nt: TGTGCCAGCCAAGGACTCCTCACAGATACGCAGTATTTT

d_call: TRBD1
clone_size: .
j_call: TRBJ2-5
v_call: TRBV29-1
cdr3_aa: CSGPPRRGRETQYF
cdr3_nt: TGCAGCGGCCCCCCCCGCAGGGGGCGCGAGACCCAGTACTTC

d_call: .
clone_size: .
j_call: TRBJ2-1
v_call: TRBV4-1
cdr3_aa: CASSSASSYNEQFF
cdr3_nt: TGCGCCAGCTCTAGCGCCAGCTCCTACAATGAGCAGTTCTTC

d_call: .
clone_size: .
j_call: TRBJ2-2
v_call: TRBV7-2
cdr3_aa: CASSLERNTGELFF
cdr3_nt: TGTGCCAGCAGCTTAGAGCGGAACACCGGGGAGCTGTTTTTT

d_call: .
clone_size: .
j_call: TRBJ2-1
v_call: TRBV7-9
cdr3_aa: CASSLALGNSDEQFF
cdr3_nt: TGTGCCAGCAGCTTAGCGCTGGGCAACTCCGATGAGCAGTTCTTC

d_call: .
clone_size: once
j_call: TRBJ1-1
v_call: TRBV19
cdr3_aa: CASSKNGAVNTEAFF
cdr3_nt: TGTGCCAGTAGTAAAAATGGAGCGGTGAACACTGAAGCTTTCTTT

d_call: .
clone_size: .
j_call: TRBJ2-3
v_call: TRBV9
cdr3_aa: CASSVGSSRTDTQYF
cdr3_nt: TGTGCCAGCAGCGTAGGTAGTAGTCGTACAGATACGCAGTATTTT

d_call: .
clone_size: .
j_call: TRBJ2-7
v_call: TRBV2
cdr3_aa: CASSEGGHAMDF
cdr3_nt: TGTGCCAGCAGTGAAGGGGGACATGCAATGGACTTC

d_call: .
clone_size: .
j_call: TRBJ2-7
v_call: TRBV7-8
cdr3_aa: CASSLDLGDSEQYF
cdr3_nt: TGTGCCAGCAGCTTAGATCTCGGGGATAGCGAGCAGTACTTC

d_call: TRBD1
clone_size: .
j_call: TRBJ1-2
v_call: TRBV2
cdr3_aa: CASIGTDNYGYTF
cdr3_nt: TGTGCCAGCATAGGGACAGATAACTATGGCTACACCTTC

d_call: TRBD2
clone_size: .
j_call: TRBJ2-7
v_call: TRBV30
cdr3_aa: CAWSVSGGRGTYEQYF
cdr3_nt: TGTGCCTGGAGTGTATCGGGCGGGAGGGGTACCTACGAGCAGTACTTC

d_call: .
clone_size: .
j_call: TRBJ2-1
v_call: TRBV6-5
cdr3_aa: CASSLTGNSYNEQFF
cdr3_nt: TGTGCCAGCAGTTTAACCGGGAACTCCTACAATGAGCAGTTCTTC

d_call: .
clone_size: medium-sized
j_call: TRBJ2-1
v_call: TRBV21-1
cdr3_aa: CASSKAGVAESSYNEQFF
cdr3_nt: TGTGCCAGCAGCAAAGCCGGTGTGGCGGAAAGCTCCTACAATGAGCAGTTCTTC

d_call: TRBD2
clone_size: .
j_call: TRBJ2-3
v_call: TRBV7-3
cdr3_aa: CASSLSLAGGTDTQYF
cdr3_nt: TGTGCCAGCAGCCTTAGTCTAGCGGGGGGCACAGATACGCAGTATTTT

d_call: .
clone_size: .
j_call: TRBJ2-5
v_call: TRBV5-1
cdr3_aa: CASSLAGTGAGETQYF
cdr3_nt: TGCGCCAGCAGCTTGGCCGGGACGGGAGCAGGGGAGACCCAGTACTTC

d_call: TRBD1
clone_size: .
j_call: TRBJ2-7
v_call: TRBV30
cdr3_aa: CAWSVQGGNEQYF
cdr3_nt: TGTGCCTGGAGTGTACAGGGGGGCAACGAGCAGTACTTC

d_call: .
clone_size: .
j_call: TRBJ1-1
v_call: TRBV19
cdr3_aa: CASSRADIGTEAFF
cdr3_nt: TGTGCCAGTAGTAGGGCCGACATCGGCACTGAAGCTTTCTTT

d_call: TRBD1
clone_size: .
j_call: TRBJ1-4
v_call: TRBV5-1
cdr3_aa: CASSLGGTENEKLFF
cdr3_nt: TGCGCCAGCAGCTTGGGGGGGACAGAGAATGAAAAACTGTTTTTT

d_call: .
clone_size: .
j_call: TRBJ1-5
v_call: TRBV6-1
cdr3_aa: CASSGEGLGGNQPQHF
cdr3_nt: TGTGCCAGCAGTGGGGAAGGTCTCGGGGGGAATCAGCCCCAGCATTTT

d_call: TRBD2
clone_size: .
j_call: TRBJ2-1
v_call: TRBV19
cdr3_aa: CASSITPGLAGGFYNEQFF
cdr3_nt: TGTGCCAGTAGTATAACCCCGGGACTAGCGGGAGGGTTTTACAATGAGCAGTTCTTC

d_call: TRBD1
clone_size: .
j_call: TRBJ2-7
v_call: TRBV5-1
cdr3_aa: CASSLEPGQYIYEQYF
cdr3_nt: TGCGCCAGCAGCTTGGAGCCGGGACAGTATATCTACGAGCAGTACTTC

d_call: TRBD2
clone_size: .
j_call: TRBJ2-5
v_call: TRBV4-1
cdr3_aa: CASSQETSGRGTQYF
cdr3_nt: TGCGCCAGCAGCCAAGAAACTAGCGGGAGGGGGACCCAGTACTTC

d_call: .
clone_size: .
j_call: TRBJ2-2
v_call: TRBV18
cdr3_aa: CASSPPGRRNTGELFF
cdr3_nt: TGTGCCAGCTCACCACCGGGGAGGAGGAACACCGGGGAGCTGTTTTTT

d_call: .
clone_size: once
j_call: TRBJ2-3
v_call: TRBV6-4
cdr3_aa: CASSDSYRGATDTQYF
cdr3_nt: TGTGCCAGCAGTGACTCTTATCGGGGGGCCACAGATACGCAGTATTTT

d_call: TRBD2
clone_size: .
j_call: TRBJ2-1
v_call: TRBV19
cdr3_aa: CASSSLAGGSYNEQFF
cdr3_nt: TGTGCCAGTAGTTCGTTAGCGGGAGGGTCCTACAATGAGCAGTTCTTC

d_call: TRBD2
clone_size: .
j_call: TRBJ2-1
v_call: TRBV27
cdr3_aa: CASSIYSGSVGGEQFF
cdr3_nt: TGTGCCAGCAGTATATATAGCGGGAGCGTAGGGGGTGAGCAGTTCTTC

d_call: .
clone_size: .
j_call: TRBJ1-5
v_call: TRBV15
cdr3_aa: CATSEGGQPQHF
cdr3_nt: TGTGCCACCAGCGAGGGTGGGCAGCCCCAGCATTTT

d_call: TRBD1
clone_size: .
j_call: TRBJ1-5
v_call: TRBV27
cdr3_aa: CASSPTGVNQPQHF
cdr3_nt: TGTGCCAGCAGTCCCACAGGGGTCAATCAGCCCCAGCATTTT

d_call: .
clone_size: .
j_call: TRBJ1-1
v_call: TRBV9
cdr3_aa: CASSVGRTTEAFF
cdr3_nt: TGTGCCAGCAGTGTGGGCCGAACCACTGAAGCTTTCTTT

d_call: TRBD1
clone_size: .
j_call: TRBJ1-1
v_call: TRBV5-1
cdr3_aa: CASSLGDRGGTEAFF
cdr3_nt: TGCGCCAGCAGCTTGGGGGACAGGGGAGGCACTGAAGCTTTCTTT

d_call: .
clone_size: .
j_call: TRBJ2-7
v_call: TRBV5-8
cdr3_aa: CASSMRRGRWGSYEQYF
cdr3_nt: TGTGCCAGCAGCATGAGGCGGGGGCGGTGGGGTTCCTACGAGCAGTACTTC